This TCR beta chain was recovered during a study of T cell responses to AZD1222 COVID-19 vaccine. As regards this clone: Its target is not known.

The V and J ends lost 6 bases and 6 bases respectively, with 14 bases between them. The CDR3 loop spans 13 amino acids. Germline CDR1 MDHEN, CDR2 SYDVKM. Findings and caveats of the study: Sampling captured repertoires only after the peak T cell response. Only five to seven individuals given AZD1222 were seropositive at baseline. Most donors were white British, females outnumbered males, and clonal diversity was possibly underestimated.

TCRdb keeps only in-frame clones here, not all; method: immunoSEQ multiplex PCR. The sample holds about 150,000 clones; around 93% are singletons and the top ten take around 2.5%. The sequence derives from an adult in good health. This sample comprised peripheral blood, obtained on day 0 of AZD1222 vaccination. The chain couples TRBV28 to TRBJ1-2; D uncertain. Here the CDR3 DNA reads TGTGCCAGCAGCACCTGGCGGCGGAATGGCTACACCTTC. It yields the protein CASSTWRRNGYTF.